This TCR beta chain was recovered during a study of human T cells and chemical hapten exposure. TCRdb re-called the RACE reads with MiXCR, one entry per CDR3 protein. The sample carries approximately 120,000 distinct CDR3 sequences, about a tenth recorded once. This CDR3 spans 17 amino acids. The ends lost 8 bases at V and 2 bases at J; junction bases unmatched: 15. Germline V gene lookup returns CDR1 MNHEY and CDR2 SVGEGT. As to time point: patch test 2, 6 weeks after DPC sensitization. Specified treatment: therapeutic diphenylcyclopropenone sensitization with weekly scalp DPC. The TCR sequence derives from a woman between 35 and 50 years old with alopecia areata. Some clones in this sample may be carry-over from other donors' samples. V gene TRBV6-2 or TRBV6-3 combines with J gene TRBJ2-7, with 10 bases identical to TRBD1. Sequenced here: whole blood, sampled in connection with sensitization to the hapten diphenylcyclopropenone (DPC). CDR3 bases: TGTGCCAGCGGTATCCCGGGACAGGGGTCGAGGGCCTACGAGCAGTACTTC. Amino acid sequence: CASGIPGQGSRAYEQYF.